This is a list of T cell receptor beta chains from one sample in a study of brain T cells in children with intractable seizures. Only in-frame clones appear in the TCRdb table, and some are missing; sequencing was by immunoSEQ multiplex PCR. The table lists some 62,000 clones, roughly 95% of them singletons. Here the sequenced sample was peripheral blood, taken at surgery. All receptors come from a boy in the first two years of life with focal cortical dysplasia and intractable seizures. Both conserved end residues are trimmed from each CDR3.

TRBV6-1,13,ASSELTGSLSPLH
TRBV6-5,10,AGPRLGTEAF
TRBV9,12,ASSVGGIENTIY
TRBV5-1,9,ATTGGNTIY
TRBV7-3,13,ASSSPIDGTDTQY
TRBV7-9,14,ASSLGGFGGQETQY
TRBV4-2,16,ASSETIPGQGSSYEQY
TRBV12-5,11,ASRGGYSYEQY
TRBV21-1,11,ASIKKVTDTQY
TRBV7-2,11,ASSQGQIYEQY
TRBV5-4,8,AVVGSPLH
TRBV3-1/TRBV3-2,12,ASSQDLTDYGYT
TRBV9,11,ASSEGPQGGYT
TRBV19,13,ASSMTSGRADTQY
TRBV10-3,13,AISVRGTAQETQY
TRBV27,13,ASSSDRNYNSPLH
TRBV6-1,12,ASSEAWGNYEQY
TRBV7-2,10,ASSLVRDTQY
TRBV27,14,ASTKRGQGMNTEAF
TRBV7-9,14,ASSLVARSFPYEQY
TRBV28,13,ASSSGTGSMGPQH
TRBV6-2/TRBV6-3,11,ASSSDRNTEAF
TRBV6-1,12,ASSDGDLNYGYT
TRBV5-1,14,ASSLRGGAPYNEQF
TRBV14,13,ASSHTGTGAPGYT
TRBV7-2,13,ASSLIAGGYNEQF
TRBV12-3/TRBV12-4,11,ASRTTLQETQY
TRBV3-1/TRBV3-2,11,ASSQTSGNTIY
TRBV7-9,11,ASSPMDNPIRY
TRBV3-1/TRBV3-2,16,ASSQDRDSGTGSGELF
TRBV11-2,12,ASSFSLPSDTQY
TRBV24-1,14,ATSDPRENSADTQY
TRBV2,13,ASSEGGTSTYGYT
TRBV6-5,12,ASSSRTSTDTQY
TRBV6-5,11,ASSYSPHQPQH
TRBV5-1,12,ASSLDRGGEKLF
TRBV7-2,14,ASSSGLAGSYNEQF
TRBV21-1,13,ASSKTSGGGQPQH
TRBV9,13,ASSAGLAGTYEQY
TRBV12-3/TRBV12-4,9,ASSLRETQY
TRBV5-3,15,ARSLAGSTSTYNEQF
TRBV10-1,12,ASSGLGRTGELF
TRBV27,10,ASSPDGSRDF
TRBV5-8,13,ASSLSGRATDTQY
TRBV19,13,ASTVAGGDYNEQF